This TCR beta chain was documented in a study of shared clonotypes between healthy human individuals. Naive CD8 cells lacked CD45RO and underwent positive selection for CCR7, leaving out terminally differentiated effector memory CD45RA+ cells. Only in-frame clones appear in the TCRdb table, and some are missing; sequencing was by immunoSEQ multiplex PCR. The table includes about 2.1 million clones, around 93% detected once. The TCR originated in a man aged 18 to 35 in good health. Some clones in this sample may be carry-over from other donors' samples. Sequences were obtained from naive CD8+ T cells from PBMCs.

The CDR3 sequence is CASSLSGVYEQYF. The DNA of the CDR3 is TGTGCCAGCAGCTTGTCGGGGGTCTACGAGCAGTACTTC. The gene calls are TRBV4-2 and TRBJ2-7, with D tentatively TRBD2 (6 bases). Trimming removed 5 bases from V and 3 bases from J, with 11 bases in between. CDR1 is LGHNA and CDR2 is YNFKEQ in the germline V gene. There are 13 residues in the CDR3.